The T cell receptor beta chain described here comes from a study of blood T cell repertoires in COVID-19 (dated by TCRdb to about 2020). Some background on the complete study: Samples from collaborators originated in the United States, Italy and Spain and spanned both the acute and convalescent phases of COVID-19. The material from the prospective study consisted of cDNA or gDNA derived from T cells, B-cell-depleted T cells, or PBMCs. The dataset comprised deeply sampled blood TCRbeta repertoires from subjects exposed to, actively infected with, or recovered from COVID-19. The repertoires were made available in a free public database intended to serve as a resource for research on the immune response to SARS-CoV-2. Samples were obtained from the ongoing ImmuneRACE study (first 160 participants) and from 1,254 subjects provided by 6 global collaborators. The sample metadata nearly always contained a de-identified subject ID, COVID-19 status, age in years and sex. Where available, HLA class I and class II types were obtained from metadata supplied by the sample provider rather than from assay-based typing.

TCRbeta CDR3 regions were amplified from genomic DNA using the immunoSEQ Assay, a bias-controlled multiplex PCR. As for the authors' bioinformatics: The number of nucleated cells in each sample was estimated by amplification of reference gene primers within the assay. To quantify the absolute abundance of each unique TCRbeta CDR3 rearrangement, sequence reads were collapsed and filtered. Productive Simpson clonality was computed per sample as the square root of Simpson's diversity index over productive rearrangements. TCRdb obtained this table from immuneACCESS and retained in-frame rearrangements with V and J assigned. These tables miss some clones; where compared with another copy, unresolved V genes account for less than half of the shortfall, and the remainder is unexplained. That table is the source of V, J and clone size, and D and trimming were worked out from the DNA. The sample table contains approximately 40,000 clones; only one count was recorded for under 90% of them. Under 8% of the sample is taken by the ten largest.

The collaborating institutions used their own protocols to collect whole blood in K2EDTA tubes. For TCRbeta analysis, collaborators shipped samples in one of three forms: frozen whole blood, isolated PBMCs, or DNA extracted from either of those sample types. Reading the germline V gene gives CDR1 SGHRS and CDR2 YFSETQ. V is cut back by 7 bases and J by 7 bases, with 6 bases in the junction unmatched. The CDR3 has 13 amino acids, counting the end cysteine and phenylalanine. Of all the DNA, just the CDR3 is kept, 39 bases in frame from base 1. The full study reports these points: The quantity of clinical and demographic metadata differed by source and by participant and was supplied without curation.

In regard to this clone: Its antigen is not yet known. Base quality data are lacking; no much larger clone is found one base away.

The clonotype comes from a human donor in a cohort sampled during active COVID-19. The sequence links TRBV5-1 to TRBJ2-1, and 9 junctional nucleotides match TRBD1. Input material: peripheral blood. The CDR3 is CASLLTGGNEQFF. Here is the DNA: TGCGCCAGCCTCCTGACAGGGGGGAATGAGCAGTTCTTC.